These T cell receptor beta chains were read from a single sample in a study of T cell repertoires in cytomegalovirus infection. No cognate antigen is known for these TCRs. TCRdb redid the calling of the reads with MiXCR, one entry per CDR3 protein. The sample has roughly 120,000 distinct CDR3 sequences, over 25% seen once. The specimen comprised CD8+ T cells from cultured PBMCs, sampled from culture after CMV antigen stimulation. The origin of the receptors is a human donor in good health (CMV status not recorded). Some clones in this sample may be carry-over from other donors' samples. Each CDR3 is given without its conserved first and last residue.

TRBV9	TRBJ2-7	ASSVGVSSYEQY
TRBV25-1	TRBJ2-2	ASRNYTGELF
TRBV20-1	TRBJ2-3	SAKRGGDADTQY
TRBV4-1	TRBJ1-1	ASSQGAGLYGTEAF
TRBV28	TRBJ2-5	ASSFSGRGWETQY
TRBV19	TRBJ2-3	ASSLGLAGNTDTQY
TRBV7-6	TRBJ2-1	ASSSYRDRHNEQF
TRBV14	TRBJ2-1	ASSQDLPRFYNEQF
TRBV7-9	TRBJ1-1	ASELTTEAF
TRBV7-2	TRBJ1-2	ASSEGTGGGYGYT
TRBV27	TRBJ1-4	ASSSGQGVRLF
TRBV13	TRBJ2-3	ASSFQGGNTDTQY
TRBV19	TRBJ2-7	ASSMFRGENYEQY
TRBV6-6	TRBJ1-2	ASSYRSGDPSGYT
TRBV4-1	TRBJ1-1	ASSQLPGATEAF
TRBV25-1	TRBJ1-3	ASSSLQSEAGPAAGNTIY
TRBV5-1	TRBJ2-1	ASSPLGQADLSYNEQF
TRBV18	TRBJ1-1	ASSPLVMTNSEAF
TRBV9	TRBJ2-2	ASSVQGTTGELF
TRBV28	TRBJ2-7	ASSSDRGFTYEQY
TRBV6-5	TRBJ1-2	ASSPLRPGGQGLS
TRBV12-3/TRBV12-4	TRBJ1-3	ASSFSFRGQGVESSGNTIY
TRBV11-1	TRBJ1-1	ASSLRRTEAF
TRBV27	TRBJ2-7	ASSFGLGAEQY
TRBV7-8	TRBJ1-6	ASSSETGNYNSPLH
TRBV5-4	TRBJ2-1	ASSLRYFRADEQF
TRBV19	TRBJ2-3	ASSSPADTQY
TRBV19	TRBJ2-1	ASSIEGDPHNEQF
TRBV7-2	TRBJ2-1	ASSQKTGGDNEQF
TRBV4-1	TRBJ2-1	ASSHEDFYNEQF
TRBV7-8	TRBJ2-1	ASSPLNQGQVHDQTIWEQF
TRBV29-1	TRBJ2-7	SVEGATAHGQGAAYEQY
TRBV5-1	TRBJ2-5	ASSSEGLEETQY
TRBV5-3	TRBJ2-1	ARSLAPGALEEEQF
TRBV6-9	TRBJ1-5	ASSSKTGASFTNQPQH
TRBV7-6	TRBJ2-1	ASSLTSMEECEQF
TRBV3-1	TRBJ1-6	ASSGTDNSPLH
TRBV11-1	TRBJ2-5	ASSRNRGRETQY
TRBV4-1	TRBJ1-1	ASSPEGDTEAF
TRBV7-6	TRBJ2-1	ASSLFGTSQNEQF
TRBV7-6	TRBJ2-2	ASSLGAGTATNTGELF
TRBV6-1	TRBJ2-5	ASSPSVGAAQETQY
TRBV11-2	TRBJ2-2	ASSWTEKITGELF
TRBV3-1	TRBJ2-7	ASSQGAGAYEQY
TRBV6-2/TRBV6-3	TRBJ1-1	ASSYSGFLFTEAF
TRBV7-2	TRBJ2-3	ASRLYTDTQY
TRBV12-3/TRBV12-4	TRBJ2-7	ASRTTRDTIYEQY
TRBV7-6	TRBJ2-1	ASSPLAGGQGYNEQF
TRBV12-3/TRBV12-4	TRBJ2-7	ASSPAALEEQY
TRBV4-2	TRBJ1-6	ASSFTGTPPDTLH
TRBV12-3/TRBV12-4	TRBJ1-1	ASSLRLETEAF
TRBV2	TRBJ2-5	ASRARERRHETQY
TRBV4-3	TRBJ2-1	ASSQLDPPVQF
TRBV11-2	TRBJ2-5	ASMVFAPNFGETQY
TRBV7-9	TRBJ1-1	ASSLGLTEAF